The rows below give T cell receptor beta chains drawn from one sample of a study of cytomegalovirus exposure and HLA in healthy donors. Repertoires were generated with immunoSEQ multiplex PCR, while TCRdb's copy carries only in-frame clones and drops some. Of about 120,000 clones in the sample, 75% to 85% were seen once. Material: PBMCs. These receptors all stem from a young man in good health and CMV-seropositive. The CDR3 runs from the conserved cysteine through the conserved F or W. A D gene is named only where the DNA matches it firmly. The size of a clone is reported for some rows only, either as once, few or many, or as a class for expanded clones.

abundance: .; v_gene: TRBV11-2; d_gene: .; j_gene: TRBJ1-1; CDR3aa: CASSYTQGYVNTEAFF; CDR3nt: TGTGCCAGCAGCTACACTCAGGGGTATGTGAACACTGAAGCTTTCTTT
abundance: once; v_gene: TRBV9; d_gene: .; j_gene: TRBJ2-7; CDR3aa: CASSVGGGNEQYF; CDR3nt: TGTGCCAGCAGCGTAGGAGGAGGGAACGAGCAGTACTTC
abundance: .; v_gene: TRBV10-3; d_gene: .; j_gene: TRBJ2-3; CDR3aa: CAISESSGAGWTDTQYF; CDR3nt: TGTGCCATCAGTGAGTCATCCGGGGCGGGATGGACAGATACGCAGTATTTT
abundance: .; v_gene: TRBV5-5; d_gene: TRBD1; j_gene: TRBJ2-7; CDR3aa: CASSQKGGDTNEQYF; CDR3nt: TGTGCCAGCAGTCAGAAAGGGGGCGATACTAACGAGCAGTACTTC
abundance: .; v_gene: TRBV9; d_gene: .; j_gene: TRBJ2-5; CDR3aa: CASSVGWGLETQYF; CDR3nt: TGTGCCAGCAGCGTAGGGTGGGGGCTGGAGACCCAGTACTTC
abundance: once; v_gene: TRBV28; d_gene: .; j_gene: TRBJ2-1; CDR3aa: CASSLRYNEQFF; CDR3nt: TGTGCCAGCAGTCTTCGGTACAATGAGCAGTTCTTC
abundance: once; v_gene: TRBV21-1; d_gene: .; j_gene: TRBJ2-7; CDR3aa: CASWTDPSYEQYF; CDR3nt: TGTGCCAGTTGGACAGATCCCTCCTACGAGCAGTACTTC
abundance: once; v_gene: TRBV29-1; d_gene: .; j_gene: TRBJ2-5; CDR3aa: CSVEQGQETQYF; CDR3nt: TGCAGCGTTGAGCAGGGGCAAGAGACCCAGTACTTC
abundance: .; v_gene: TRBV7-6; d_gene: .; j_gene: TRBJ1-1; CDR3aa: CASSLDHGRTREAFF; CDR3nt: TGTGCCAGCAGCTTAGATCATGGTCGTACACGCGAAGCTTTCTTT
abundance: .; v_gene: TRBV7-9; d_gene: .; j_gene: TRBJ1-3; CDR3aa: CASSHKRRIGNTIYF; CDR3nt: TGTGCCAGCAGCCACAAGCGAAGGATTGGAAACACCATATATTTT
abundance: .; v_gene: TRBV28; d_gene: .; j_gene: TRBJ1-4; CDR3aa: CASSLTPGEKLFF; CDR3nt: TGTGCCAGCAGTTTGACCCCGGGAGAAAAACTGTTTTTT
abundance: once; v_gene: TRBV11-3; d_gene: TRBD1; j_gene: TRBJ2-5; CDR3aa: CASSLGQGGKTQYF; CDR3nt: TGTGCCAGCAGCTTAGGACAGGGTGGAAAGACCCAGTACTTC
abundance: .; v_gene: TRBV28; d_gene: TRBD1; j_gene: TRBJ1-2; CDR3aa: CAAHRGPYNYGYIF; CDR3nt: TGTGCCGCTCACAGGGGGCCATATAACTATGGCTACATCTTC
abundance: .; v_gene: TRBV5-5; d_gene: TRBD1; j_gene: TRBJ2-7; CDR3aa: CASSVGQGIYEQYF; CDR3nt: TGTGCCAGCAGCGTGGGACAGGGGATCTACGAGCAGTACTTC
abundance: .; v_gene: TRBV5-4; d_gene: .; j_gene: TRBJ1-1; CDR3aa: CASSLVWTPDMGTEAFF; CDR3nt: TGTGCCAGCAGCTTGGTTTGGACACCTGACATGGGAACTGAAGCTTTCTTT
abundance: once; v_gene: TRBV4-1; d_gene: .; j_gene: TRBJ2-1; CDR3aa: CASSQDSQAYNEQFF; CDR3nt: TGCGCCAGCAGCCAAGACTCACAGGCCTACAATGAGCAGTTCTTC
abundance: .; v_gene: TRBV7-8; d_gene: TRBD1; j_gene: TRBJ2-7; CDR3aa: CASSATGGAYEQYF; CDR3nt: TGTGCCAGCAGCGCGACAGGGGGGGCCTACGAGCAGTACTTC
abundance: .; v_gene: TRBV6-1; d_gene: .; j_gene: TRBJ1-1; CDR3aa: CASSDKGQGLEAFF; CDR3nt: TGTGCCAGCAGTGATAAGGGTCAGGGCCTTGAAGCTTTCTTT